This paragraph reports one TCR beta chain. Its antigen is still unknown. The junction had 2 bases not matched to a gene; V was cut back by 4 bases and J by 1 base. CDR1 is DFQATT and CDR2 is SNEGSKA in the germline V gene (reference sequence). The length of the CDR3 is 13 residues. Among the patients, none had received any treatment before thyroid surgery. TCRdb called clones again from the PCR reads with MiXCR. This sample carries fewer than 35,000 clones, approximately 29% of them seen once, and the ten largest clones take around 30%. This record belongs to a study of metastatic and nonmetastatic thyroid tumors. Whole-study findings and limits: It was reportedly found that TCR beta diversity was significantly higher in malignant thyroid tumors than in benign nodules, a difference seen in both blood and tumor samples.

The clonotype was recovered from a female donor with papillary thyroid cancer or a benign thyroid nodule (not recorded which). Some clones in this sample may be carry-over from other donors' samples. The material sequenced was blood. The chain joins TRBV20-1 to TRBJ2-5; TRBD1 agrees at 8 bases. CDR3 in DNA: TGCAGTGCTAAAACAGGGGGCCAAGAGACCCAGTACTTC. Its translation: CSAKTGGQETQYF.